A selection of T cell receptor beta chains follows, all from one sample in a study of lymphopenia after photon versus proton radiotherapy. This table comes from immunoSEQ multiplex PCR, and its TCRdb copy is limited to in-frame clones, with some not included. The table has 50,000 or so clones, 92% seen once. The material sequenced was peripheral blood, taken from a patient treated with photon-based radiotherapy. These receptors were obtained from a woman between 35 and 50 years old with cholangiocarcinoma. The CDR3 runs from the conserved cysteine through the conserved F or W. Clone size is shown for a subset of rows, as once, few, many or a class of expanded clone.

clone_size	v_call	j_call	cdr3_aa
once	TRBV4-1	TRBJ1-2	CASSQAGSYGYTF
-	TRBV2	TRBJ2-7	CVSSEGVFDGYTYEQYF
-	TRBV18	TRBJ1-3	CASSPGSGITGNTIYF
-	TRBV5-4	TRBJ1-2	CASSLARQMYGYTF
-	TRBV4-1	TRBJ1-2	CASSQVGTGAYTF
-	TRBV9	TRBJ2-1	CASSGGTSGRTSSYNEQFF
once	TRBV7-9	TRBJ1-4	CATMSPTTNEKLFF
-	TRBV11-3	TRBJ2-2	CASSLGSLATGELFF
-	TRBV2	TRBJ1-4	CASSYGTLGGKLFF
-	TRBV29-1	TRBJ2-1	CSVEKTSGLYGNEQFF
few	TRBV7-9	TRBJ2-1	CASSLGPQEQFF
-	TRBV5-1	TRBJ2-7	CASSLGQPGRNEQYF
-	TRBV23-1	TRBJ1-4	CASSPPDREKRHEKLFF